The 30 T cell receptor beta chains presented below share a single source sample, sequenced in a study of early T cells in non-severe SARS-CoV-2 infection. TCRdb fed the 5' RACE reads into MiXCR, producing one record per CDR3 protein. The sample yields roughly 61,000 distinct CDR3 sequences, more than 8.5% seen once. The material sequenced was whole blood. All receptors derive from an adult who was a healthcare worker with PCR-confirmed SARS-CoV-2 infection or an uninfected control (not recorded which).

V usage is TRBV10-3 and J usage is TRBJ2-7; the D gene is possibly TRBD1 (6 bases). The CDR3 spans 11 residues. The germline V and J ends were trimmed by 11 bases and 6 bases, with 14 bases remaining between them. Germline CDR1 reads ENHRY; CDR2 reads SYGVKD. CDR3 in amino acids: CAARTGSEQYF. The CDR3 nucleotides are TGTGCCGCCCGTACAGGGAGCGAGCAGTACTTC.

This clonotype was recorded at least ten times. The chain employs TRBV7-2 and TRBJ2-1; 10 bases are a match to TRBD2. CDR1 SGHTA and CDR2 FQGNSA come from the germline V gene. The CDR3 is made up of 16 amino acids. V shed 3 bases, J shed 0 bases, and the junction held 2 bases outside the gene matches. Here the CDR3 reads CASSFLAGASYNEQFF. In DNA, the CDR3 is TGTGCCAGCAGCTTCCTAGCGGGAGCCTCCTACAATGAGCAGTTCTTC.

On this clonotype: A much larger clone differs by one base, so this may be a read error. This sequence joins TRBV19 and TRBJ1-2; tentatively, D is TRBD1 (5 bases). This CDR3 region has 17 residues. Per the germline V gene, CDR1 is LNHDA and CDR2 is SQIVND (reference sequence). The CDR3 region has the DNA TGTGCCAGTAGTACAGGGACGGCCGGGCTAGCTAACTATGTCTACACCTTC. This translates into CASSTGTAGLANYVYTF.

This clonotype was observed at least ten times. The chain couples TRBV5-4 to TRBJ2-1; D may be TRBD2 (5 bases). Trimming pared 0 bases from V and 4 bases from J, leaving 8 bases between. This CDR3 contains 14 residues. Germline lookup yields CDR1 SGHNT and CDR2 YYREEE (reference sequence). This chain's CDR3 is CASSLEAGYNEQFF. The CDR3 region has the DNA TGTGCCAGCAGCTTGGAGGCGGGTTACAATGAGCAGTTCTTC.

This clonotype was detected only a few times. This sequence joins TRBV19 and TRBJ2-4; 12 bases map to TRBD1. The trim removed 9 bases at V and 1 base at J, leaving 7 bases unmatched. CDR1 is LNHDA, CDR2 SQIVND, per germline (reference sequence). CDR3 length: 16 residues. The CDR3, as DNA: TGTGCCAGCGGGGACAGGGGGCTTCAGGCCAAAAACATTCAGTACTTC. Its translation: CASGDRGLQAKNIQYF. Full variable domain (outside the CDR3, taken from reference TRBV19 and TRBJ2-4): DGGITQSPKYLFRKEGQNVTLSCEQNLNHDAMYWYRQDPGQGLRLIYYSQIVNDFQKGDIAEGYSVSREKKESFPLTVTSAQKNPTAFYLCASGDRGLQAKNIQYFGAGTRLSVL.

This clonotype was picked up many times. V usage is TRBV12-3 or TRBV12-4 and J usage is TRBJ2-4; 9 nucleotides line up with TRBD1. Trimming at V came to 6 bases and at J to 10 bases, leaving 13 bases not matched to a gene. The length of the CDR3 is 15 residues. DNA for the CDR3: TGTGCCAGCAGGGGACACGGGACAGGGCCTCCAATTCAGTACTTC. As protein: CASRGHGTGPPIQYF.

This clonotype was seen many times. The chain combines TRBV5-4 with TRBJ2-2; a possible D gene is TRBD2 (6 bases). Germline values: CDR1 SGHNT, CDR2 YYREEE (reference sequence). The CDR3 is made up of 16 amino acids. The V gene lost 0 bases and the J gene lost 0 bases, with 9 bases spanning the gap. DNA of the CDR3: TGTGCCAGCAGCTTGGCCCGGGGGACGAACACCGGGGAGCTGTTTTTT. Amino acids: CASSLARGTNTGELFF.

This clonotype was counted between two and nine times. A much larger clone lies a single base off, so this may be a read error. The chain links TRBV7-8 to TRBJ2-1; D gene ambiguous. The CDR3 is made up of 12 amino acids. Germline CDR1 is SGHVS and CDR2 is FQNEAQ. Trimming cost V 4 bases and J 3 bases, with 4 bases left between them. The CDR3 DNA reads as TGTGCCAGCAGCTCCTTCTACAATGAGCAGTTCTTC. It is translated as CASSSFYNEQFF.

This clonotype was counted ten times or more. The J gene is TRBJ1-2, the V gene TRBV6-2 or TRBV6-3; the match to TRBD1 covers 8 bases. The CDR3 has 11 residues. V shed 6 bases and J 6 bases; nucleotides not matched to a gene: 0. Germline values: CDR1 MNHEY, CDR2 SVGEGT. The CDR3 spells CASRTGDGYTF. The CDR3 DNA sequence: TGTGCCAGCAGGACAGGGGATGGCTACACCTTC.

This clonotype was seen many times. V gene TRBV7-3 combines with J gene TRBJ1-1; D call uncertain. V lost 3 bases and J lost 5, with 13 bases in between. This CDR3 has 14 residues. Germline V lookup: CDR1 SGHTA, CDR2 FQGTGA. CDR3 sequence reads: CASSLEGLGTEAFF. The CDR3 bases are TGTGCCAGCAGCTTGGAAGGTTTGGGGACTGAAGCTTTCTTT.

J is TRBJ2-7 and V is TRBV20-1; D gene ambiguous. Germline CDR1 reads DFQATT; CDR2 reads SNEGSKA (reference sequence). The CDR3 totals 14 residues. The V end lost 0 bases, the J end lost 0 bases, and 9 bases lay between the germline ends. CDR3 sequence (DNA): TGCAGTGCTAGAGATAACTTAGACTCCTACGAGCAGTACTTC. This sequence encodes CSARDNLDSYEQYF.

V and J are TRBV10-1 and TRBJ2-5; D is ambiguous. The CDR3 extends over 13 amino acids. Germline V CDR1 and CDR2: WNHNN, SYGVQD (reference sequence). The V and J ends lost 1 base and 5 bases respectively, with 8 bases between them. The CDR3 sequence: CASSEFAPETQYF. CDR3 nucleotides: TGCGCCAGCAGTGAGTTCGCCCCCGAGACCCAGTACTTC.

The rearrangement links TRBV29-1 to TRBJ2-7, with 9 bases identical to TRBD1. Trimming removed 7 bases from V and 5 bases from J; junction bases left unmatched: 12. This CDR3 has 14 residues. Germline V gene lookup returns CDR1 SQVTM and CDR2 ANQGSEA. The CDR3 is CSALLGTGYDEQYF. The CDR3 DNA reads TGCAGCGCCCTGCTTGGGACAGGGTACGACGAGCAGTACTTC.

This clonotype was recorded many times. The CDR3 is CAISDLLGTNYGYTF. Here the CDR3 DNA reads TGTGCCATCAGTGACCTCCTGGGAACTAACTATGGCTACACCTTC. This chain uses TRBV10-3 with TRBJ1-2; unclear D gene. V was shortened by 3 bases and J by 0 bases, with 11 bases between the two germline ends. The CDR3 length is 15 residues. Germline lookup yields CDR1 ENHRY and CDR2 SYGVKD.

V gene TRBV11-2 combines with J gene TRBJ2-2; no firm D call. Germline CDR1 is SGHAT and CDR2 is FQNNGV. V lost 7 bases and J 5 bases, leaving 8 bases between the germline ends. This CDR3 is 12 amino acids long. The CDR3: CASTFGTGELFF. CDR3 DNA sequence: TGTGCCAGCACCTTTGGTACCGGGGAGCTGTTTTTT.

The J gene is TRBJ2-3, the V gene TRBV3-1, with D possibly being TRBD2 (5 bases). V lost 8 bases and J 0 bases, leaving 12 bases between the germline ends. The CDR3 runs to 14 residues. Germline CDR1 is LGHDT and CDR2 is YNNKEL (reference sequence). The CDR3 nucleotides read TGTGCCAGCGGACGGAGGACTAGCACAGATACGCAGTATTTT. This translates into CASGRRTSTDTQYF.

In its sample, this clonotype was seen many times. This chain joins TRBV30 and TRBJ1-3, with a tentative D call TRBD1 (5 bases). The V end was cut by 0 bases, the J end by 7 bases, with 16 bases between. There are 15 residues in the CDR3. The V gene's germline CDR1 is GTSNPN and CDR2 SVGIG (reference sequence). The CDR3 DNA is TGTGCCTGGAGTGTACTGGGGACGGGGAGGAACACCATATATTTT. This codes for CAWSVLGTGRNTIYF.

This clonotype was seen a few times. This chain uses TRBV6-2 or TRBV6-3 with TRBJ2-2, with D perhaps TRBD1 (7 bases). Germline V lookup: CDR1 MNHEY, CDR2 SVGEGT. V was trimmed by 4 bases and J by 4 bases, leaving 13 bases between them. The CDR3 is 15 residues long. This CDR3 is CASSWRDSATGELFF. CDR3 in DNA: TGTGCCAGCAGTTGGCGGGACAGTGCCACCGGGGAGCTGTTTTTT.

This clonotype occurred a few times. The CDR3 loop reads CASSLDKGAGEQFF. The DNA for the CDR3 is TGTGCCAGCAGCTTAGATAAAGGGGCGGGTGAGCAGTTCTTC. The chain is built from TRBV11-2 and TRBJ2-1, with D tentatively TRBD1 or TRBD2 (5 bases each). The V end was cut by 0 bases, the J end by 9 bases, with 12 bases between. The CDR3 spans 14 residues. Looked up from germline, CDR1 is SGHAT and CDR2 is FQNNGV.

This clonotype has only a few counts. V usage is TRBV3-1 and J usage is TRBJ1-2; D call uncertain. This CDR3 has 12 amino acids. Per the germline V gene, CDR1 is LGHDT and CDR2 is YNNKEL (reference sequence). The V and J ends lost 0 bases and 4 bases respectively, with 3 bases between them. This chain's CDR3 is CASSQEGYGYTF. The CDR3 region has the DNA TGTGCCAGCAGCCAAGAGGGCTATGGCTACACCTTC.

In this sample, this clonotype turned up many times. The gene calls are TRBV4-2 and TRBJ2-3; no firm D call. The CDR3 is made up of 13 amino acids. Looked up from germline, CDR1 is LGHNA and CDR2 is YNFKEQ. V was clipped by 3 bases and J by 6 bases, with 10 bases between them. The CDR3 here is CASSQPLVDTQYF. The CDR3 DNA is TGTGCCAGCAGCCAGCCGCTGGTGGATACGCAGTATTTT.

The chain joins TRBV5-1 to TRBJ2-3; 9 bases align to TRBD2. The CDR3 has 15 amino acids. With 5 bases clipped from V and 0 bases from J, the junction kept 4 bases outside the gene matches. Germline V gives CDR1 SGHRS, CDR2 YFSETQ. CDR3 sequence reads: CASSDSGGSTDTQYF. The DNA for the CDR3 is TGCGCCAGCAGTGATAGCGGGGGCAGCACAGATACGCAGTATTTT.

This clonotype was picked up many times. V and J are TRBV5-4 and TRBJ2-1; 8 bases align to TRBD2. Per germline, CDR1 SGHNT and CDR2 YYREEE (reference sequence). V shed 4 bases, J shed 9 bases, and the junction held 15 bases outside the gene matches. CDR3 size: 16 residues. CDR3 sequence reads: CASSPGGSGSLIEQFF. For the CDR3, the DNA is TGTGCCAGCAGCCCCGGTGGAAGCGGGAGTCTAATTGAGCAGTTCTTC.

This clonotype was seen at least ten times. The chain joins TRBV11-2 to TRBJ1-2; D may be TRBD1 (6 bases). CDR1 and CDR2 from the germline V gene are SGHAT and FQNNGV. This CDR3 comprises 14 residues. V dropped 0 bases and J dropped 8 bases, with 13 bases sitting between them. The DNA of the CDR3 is TGTGCCAGCAGCTTAGAGGCAGGGGCGTTCGGCTACACCTTC. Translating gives CASSLEAGAFGYTF.

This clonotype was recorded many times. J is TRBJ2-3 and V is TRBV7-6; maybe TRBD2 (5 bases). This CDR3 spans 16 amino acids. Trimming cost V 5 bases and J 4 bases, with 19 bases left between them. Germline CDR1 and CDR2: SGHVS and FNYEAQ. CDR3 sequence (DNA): TGTGCCAGCAGCGTTGGTAACGGGATGGGGTCAGATACGCAGTATTTT. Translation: CASSVGNGMGSDTQYF.

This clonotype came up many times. The CDR3 is CASSLITGLAADTQYF. CDR3 DNA sequence: TGTGCCAGCAGCTTAATTACAGGACTAGCTGCAGATACGCAGTATTTT. This chain joins TRBV7-8 and TRBJ2-3, with 8 bases lining up with TRBD2. Trimming cost V 2 bases and J 4 bases; bases outside gene matches: 8. The V gene's germline CDR1 is SGHVS and CDR2 FQNEAQ. The CDR3 runs 16 residues.

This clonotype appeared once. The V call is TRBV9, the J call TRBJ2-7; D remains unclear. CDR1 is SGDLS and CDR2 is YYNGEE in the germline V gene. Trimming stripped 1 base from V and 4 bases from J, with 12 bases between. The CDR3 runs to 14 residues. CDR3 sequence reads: CASSVNPSPYEQYF. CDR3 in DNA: TGTGCCAGCAGCGTAAACCCAAGTCCTTACGAGCAGTACTTC. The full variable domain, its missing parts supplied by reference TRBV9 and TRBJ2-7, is DSGVTQTPKHLITATGQRVTLRCSPRSGDLSVYWYQQSLDQGLQFLIQYYNGEERAKGNILERFSAQQFPDLHSELNLSSLELGDSALYFCASSVNPSPYEQYFGPGTRLTVT.

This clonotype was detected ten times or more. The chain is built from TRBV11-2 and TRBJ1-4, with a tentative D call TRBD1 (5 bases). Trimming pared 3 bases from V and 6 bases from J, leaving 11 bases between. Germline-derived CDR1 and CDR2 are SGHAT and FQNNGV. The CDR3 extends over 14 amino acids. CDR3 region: CASSLQGWDEKLFF. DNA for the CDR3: TGTGCCAGCAGCTTGCAGGGTTGGGATGAAAAACTGTTTTTT.

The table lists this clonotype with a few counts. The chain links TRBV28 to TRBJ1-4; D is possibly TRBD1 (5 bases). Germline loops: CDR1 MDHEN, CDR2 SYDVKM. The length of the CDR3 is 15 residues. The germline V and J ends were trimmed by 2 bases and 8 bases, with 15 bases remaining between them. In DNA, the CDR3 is TGTGCCAGCAGTTTAGGGGGGAACGGTGGAGAAAAACTGTTTTTT. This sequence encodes CASSLGGNGGEKLFF.

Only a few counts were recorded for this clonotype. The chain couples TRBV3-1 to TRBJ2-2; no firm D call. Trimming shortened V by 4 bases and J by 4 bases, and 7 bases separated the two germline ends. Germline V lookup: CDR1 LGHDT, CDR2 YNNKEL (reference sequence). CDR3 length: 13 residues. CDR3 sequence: CASSRVTTGELFF. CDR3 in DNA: TGTGCCAGCAGCCGTGTAACCACCGGGGAGCTGTTTTTT. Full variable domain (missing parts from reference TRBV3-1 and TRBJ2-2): DTAVSQTPKYLVTQMGNDKSIKCEQNLGHDTMYWYKQDSKKFLKIMFSYNNKELIINETVPNRFSPKSPDKAHLNLHINSLELGDSAVYFCASSRVTTGELFFGEGSRLTVL.